This TCR beta chain was documented in a study of blood T cell repertoires in COVID-19. For the study at large: Donors in the United States, Italy and Spain gave samples during acute or convalescent COVID-19. Nucleic acid was either cDNA or gDNA, and it came from T cells, B-cell-depleted T cells, or PBMCs.

This clone was seen more than once but under ten times. As originally analysed: Scientists estimated how many nucleated cells there were by amplifying reference gene primers. TCRdb keeps only in-frame clones here, not all; method: immunoSEQ multiplex PCR. V, J and clone size are those of that table, while D and trimming were read from the DNA. The data show approximately 110,000 clones, about three quarters seen once. The sequenced material came from peripheral blood. The sequence came from a human donor in a cohort sampled during active or convalescent COVID-19.

The CDR3 sequence: CASSSGLARNFYEQYF. As DNA, the CDR3 is TGTGCCAGCAGTTCCGGACTAGCGAGAAATTTCTACGAGCAGTACTTC. This chain uses TRBV6-2 or TRBV6-3 with TRBJ2-7; 9 nucleotides match TRBD2. CDR1 MNHEY and CDR2 SVGEGT come from the germline V gene. The CDR3 length is 16 residues. V gave up 4 bases and J gave up 3 bases; unmatched junction bases: 10.